The T cell receptor beta chain under discussion was sequenced for a study of T cells in Graves' hyperthyroidism and ophthalmopathy. The investigators amplified TCR beta CDR3 regions from RNA transcripts. The HTBI primer set was used in a first-round RT-PCR of the TCR CDR3. One entry per CDR3 protein results from TCRdb running MiXCR on the multiplex PCR reads. The table has hundreds of thousands of distinct CDR3 sequences, roughly 15% seen once. Ophthalmopathy cases met thresholds of Clinical Activity Score at least 3, NOSPECS grade at least 4 and duration under 3 months. Uncontrolled infection, other autoimmune disease, pregnancy or lactation led to exclusion. Germline CDR1 and CDR2: SGHRS and YFSETQ. CDR3 size: 15 residues. Trimming cost V 4 bases and J 6 bases, with 18 bases left between them. This clonotype was seen at least ten times.

The sequenced sample consisted of blood. V and J are TRBV5-1 and TRBJ2-3; tentatively, D is TRBD2 (5 bases). The source is a man between 18 and 29 years old with Graves' ophthalmopathy. The CDR3 DNA follows: TGCGCCAGCAGCGACGAATTTGGGAGTTTCGATACGCAGTATTTT. Its translation: CASSDEFGSFDTQYF.